These T cell receptor beta chains were read from a single sample in a study of blood T cell repertoires in COVID-19. Here immunoSEQ multiplex PCR was the method, and the copy in TCRdb shows in-frame clones only, minus some. The data show 200,000 to 250,000 clones, around 90% seen once. The specimen was peripheral blood. The receptors stem from a woman aged 18 to 35 who had recovered from COVID-19. CDR3s include the opening cysteine and the closing phenylalanine or tryptophan. The order of the fields is V gene, clone size, D gene, J gene, CDR3 DNA, CDR3 protein. A D gene is named only where the DNA matches it firmly. Only some rows state a clone size, as once, few, many or a class for expanded clones.

TRBV6-5,NA,NA,TRBJ2-7,TGTGCCAGCAGTTGGGGGAGGCACAGCTCCTACGAGCAGTACTTC,CASSWGRHSSYEQYF
TRBV19,NA,NA,TRBJ1-1,TGTGCCAGTAGTGCGGGGGGAGGAGGAACTGAAGCTTTCTTT,CASSAGGGGTEAFF
TRBV6-5,NA,NA,TRBJ1-2,TGTGCCAGCAGTCAATCAGGGCGTCCGTATTATGGCTACACCTTC,CASSQSGRPYYGYTF
TRBV6-5,NA,TRBD2,TRBJ2-7,TGTGCCAGCTCGACTAGCGGGAGCTACGAGCAGTACTTC,CASSTSGSYEQYF
TRBV19,once,NA,TRBJ1-5,TGTGCCAGTAGTATAGATTCTGGCCTTAATCAGCCCCAGCATTTT,CASSIDSGLNQPQHF
TRBV5-1,few,TRBD1,TRBJ2-7,TGCGCCACCCGCTTTGACAGGGGTCCGTCCTACGAGCAGTACTTC,CATRFDRGPSYEQYF
TRBV7-2,NA,TRBD2,TRBJ2-7,TGTGCCAGCAGTTCTAGCGGTACCCTTGGGGAGCAGTACTTC,CASSSSGTLGEQYF
TRBV4-2,once,NA,TRBJ2-7,TGTGCCAGCAGCCAAGAGGGCAGTTTCTACGAGCAGTACTTC,CASSQEGSFYEQYF
TRBV9,once,TRBD2,TRBJ2-7,TGTGCCAGCGGTGGGACTAGCGGGAGTGTCGAGCAGTACTTC,CASGGTSGSVEQYF
TRBV4-1,NA,NA,TRBJ1-5,TGCGCCAGCAGCCAAATCTTTACCCCAGGGCGGGGCAGTCAGCCCCAGCATTTT,CASSQIFTPGRGSQPQHF
TRBV12-3/TRBV12-4,NA,TRBD2,TRBJ2-7,TGTGCCAGCAGCTACGGACTAGCGATGGAGCAGTACTTC,CASSYGLAMEQYF
TRBV30,NA,NA,TRBJ1-4,TGTGCCTGGAGTAGGGGACTAGCCGCAACTAATGAAAAACTGTTTTTT,CAWSRGLAATNEKLFF
TRBV29-1,NA,NA,TRBJ2-7,TGCAGCGTTGAATCGGGTTCCGAGCAGTACTTC,CSVESGSEQYF
TRBV7-9,NA,TRBD2,TRBJ2-7,TGTGCCAGCAGCTTAGCGGGACTAGCGGGAGGGCCCTCCTACGAGCAGTACTTC,CASSLAGLAGGPSYEQYF
TRBV6-5,NA,TRBD2,TRBJ2-1,TGTGCCAGCAGGACTTTGACTAGCGGGTTAGGTGAGCAGTTCTTC,CASRTLTSGLGEQFF
TRBV7-9,NA,TRBD1,TRBJ1-2,TGTGCCAGCAGCTTAGGGGAAGGGGGCCACTATGGCTACACCTTC,CASSLGEGGHYGYTF
TRBV12-3/TRBV12-4,NA,NA,TRBJ1-1,TGTGCCAGCAGCCTTTTCCCGGGAACTGAAGCTTTCTTT,CASSLFPGTEAFF
TRBV30,NA,TRBD1,TRBJ1-2,TGTGCCTGGACTAGCAGGGGGCGCGGAGGCTACACCTTC,CAWTSRGRGGYTF
TRBV27,NA,NA,TRBJ1-1,TGTGCCAGCTTCAGGGGGAACACTGAAGCTTTCTTT,CASFRGNTEAFF
TRBV7-9,NA,TRBD2,TRBJ2-7,TGTGCCAGCAGCTCCCCGGGAGGCTCCTACGAGCAGTACTTC,CASSSPGGSYEQYF
TRBV14,NA,NA,TRBJ2-6,TGTGCCAGCACCGGTTCTGGGGCCAACGTCCTGACTTTC,CASTGSGANVLTF
TRBV5-1,NA,NA,TRBJ1-2,TGCGCCAGCAGCTTGTCGGGAGGTCGTCGGGCCTTTACCAACTATGGCTACACCTTC,CASSLSGGRRAFTNYGYTF
TRBV21-1,NA,NA,TRBJ2-2,TGTGCCAGCAGCAAAGCGCAGGCTAGCGGGAGGGCCGCGAACACCGGGGAGCTGTTTTTT,CASSKAQASGRAANTGELFF
TRBV7-3,NA,TRBD1,TRBJ2-1,TGTGCCAGCAGCTTAAATCCGACAGGGGAAAGCTACAATGAGCAGTTCTTC,CASSLNPTGESYNEQFF
TRBV5-1,NA,TRBD2,TRBJ2-1,TGCGCCAGCAGCAAACTAGCGGGAGAACTCAATGAGCAGTTCTTC,CASSKLAGELNEQFF
TRBV5-6,NA,TRBD1,TRBJ2-2,TGTGCCAGCAGCTGGGATCTGACAGGGGGCGCGGGCACCGGGGAGCTGTTTTTT,CASSWDLTGGAGTGELFF
TRBV19,NA,NA,TRBJ2-2,TGTGCCACCCCCGTCCCGAACACCGGGGAGCTGTTTTTT,CATPVPNTGELFF
TRBV30,few,NA,TRBJ1-6,TGTGCCTGGAGTAAGGGGTTGGGGTTTAATTCACCCCTCCACTTT,CAWSKGLGFNSPLHF
TRBV6-2/TRBV6-3,NA,NA,TRBJ2-1,TGTGCCAGCAGTTACTCGAGGGAGGTAGATGAGCAGTTCTTC,CASSYSREVDEQFF
TRBV19,NA,NA,TRBJ2-1,TGTGCCAGTAGTATCGGACAGCAGCTTTACAATGAGCAGTTCTTC,CASSIGQQLYNEQFF
TRBV23-1,NA,TRBD2,TRBJ2-1,TGCGCCAGCAGTCAACCCTCGACTAGCGGGAGGTGCGATGAGCAGTTCTTC,CASSQPSTSGRCDEQFF
TRBV19,NA,NA,TRBJ2-3,TGTGCCACTATGACTAGTGTAGATACGCAGTATTTT,CATMTSVDTQYF
TRBV12-3/TRBV12-4,NA,NA,TRBJ1-1,TGTGCCAGCAGTTTGTCATTGAACACTGAAGCTTTCTTT,CASSLSLNTEAFF
TRBV3-1/TRBV3-2,NA,NA,TRBJ1-2,TGTGCCAGCAGCCCCCAGGGGTGGGGTGGCTACACCTTC,CASSPQGWGGYTF
TRBV30,NA,TRBD2,TRBJ2-1,TGTGCCTCAAATAGCGGGAGGCTCGGGGGGGGTGAGCAGTTCTTC,CASNSGRLGGGEQFF
TRBV25-1,NA,TRBD1,TRBJ2-3,TGTGCCAGCAGTGGACAGGGGGCGAGCACAGATACGCAGTATTTT,CASSGQGASTDTQYF
TRBV18,NA,TRBD2,TRBJ2-1,TGTGCCAGCTCACCCGGGAGGGCTTTGAATGAGCAGTTCTTC,CASSPGRALNEQFF
TRBV28,few,NA,TRBJ2-1,TGTGCCACCAAAAAGGGGCTTAGCTCCTACAATGAGCAGTTCTTC,CATKKGLSSYNEQFF
TRBV7-9,few,NA,TRBJ1-5,TGTGCCAGCGGAGGAAGCAATGGCAATCAGCCCCAGCATTTT,CASGGSNGNQPQHF
TRBV7-2,once,TRBD1,TRBJ2-7,TGTGCCAGCAGCTTCCCGGGACAGGGTTTTAACGAGCAGTACTTC,CASSFPGQGFNEQYF
TRBV7-9,NA,NA,TRBJ1-3,TGTGCCAGCAGCCCACTTCTGACACCACTGGATTTT,CASSPLLTPLDF
TRBV5-1,NA,NA,TRBJ1-2,TGCGCCAGCAGCTTTCTCCCCCGGGATACCTATGGCTACACCTTC,CASSFLPRDTYGYTF
TRBV27,once,NA,TRBJ2-7,TGTGCCAGCAGTCCGGACAGAAAAAGAGGGCAGTACTTC,CASSPDRKRGQYF
TRBV6-5,NA,NA,TRBJ2-7,TGTGCCAGCAGCCAGGGGGCCAGCGGGACCTACGAGCAGTACTTC,CASSQGASGTYEQYF
TRBV11-2,NA,NA,TRBJ2-1,TGTGCCAGCAGCCCGAGGGACTCCTACAATGAGCAGTTCTTC,CASSPRDSYNEQFF
TRBV7-6,few,NA,TRBJ2-7,TGTGCCAGCAGCCCACTTTGGGTAGACACCGGCCGGTACGAGCAGTACTTC,CASSPLWVDTGRYEQYF
TRBV14,NA,NA,TRBJ1-1,TGTGCCAGCAGCCAAGGCAGGGCTGAAGCTTTCTTT,CASSQGRAEAFF
TRBV4-1,NA,NA,TRBJ2-7,TGCGCCAGCAGCCAAGAAGATCTTAGCAGCTCCTACGAGCAGTACTTC,CASSQEDLSSSYEQYF
TRBV11-2,NA,NA,TRBJ2-1,TGTGCCAGCACCCCCTGGAATAGCAAAAACAATGAGCAGTTCTTC,CASTPWNSKNNEQFF
TRBV3-1/TRBV3-2,NA,TRBD2,TRBJ2-7,TGTGCCAGCAGAGACACGGGAGGGCCCGTCTACGAGCAGTACTTC,CASRDTGGPVYEQYF
TRBV6-5,NA,NA,TRBJ1-1,TGTGCTACGGCTGCGGGGAACACTGAAGCTTTCTTT,CATAAGNTEAFF
TRBV6-6,NA,NA,TRBJ1-3,TGTGCCAGCAGTTACTCTGGGGGGACTGGAAACACCATATATTTT,CASSYSGGTGNTIYF
TRBV30,NA,NA,TRBJ1-5,TGTGCCTGGAGTAGGGAGAACAATCAGCCCCAGCATTTT,CAWSRENNQPQHF
TRBV30,once,TRBD2,TRBJ2-3,TGCAAGCGGGAGATTCCTAGCACAGATACGCAGTATTTT,CKREIPSTDTQYF
TRBV9,NA,NA,TRBJ2-3,TGTGCCAGCAGCGCCAGAGAAGGGGGGGGCACAGATACGCAGTATTTT,CASSAREGGGTDTQYF
TRBV29-1,once,TRBD2,TRBJ2-1,TGCAGCGTTTTAGGACTAGCGGTCAATGAGCAGTTCTTC,CSVLGLAVNEQFF
TRBV19,NA,NA,TRBJ2-7,TGTGCCAGTAGATCGGGACACGCTTCCTACGAGCAGTACTTC,CASRSGHASYEQYF